This T cell receptor (beta chain) was profiled in a study of shared clonotypes between healthy human individuals. Background on the study: The cohort comprised a couple of women and a few men. Their ages spanned 18 to 49 years. The plates for each donor numbered three CD4 naive, three CD4 memory, two CD8 naive and one CD8 memory. The study, taken as a whole, reports: Sampling was confined to blood; repertoires within tissues likely differ.

This clone was observed once. Its antigen remains unknown. The sample has other DNA sequences that encode this CDR3 too. Sequencing used immunoSEQ multiplex PCR; TCRdb keeps in-frame clones, though not all of them. Altogether millions of clones are present, more than 80% being singletons, with the ten largest covering about 0.13%. V lost 3 bases and J 6 bases, leaving 2 bases between the germline ends. Germline assignment: CDR1 ENHRY and CDR2 SYGVKD. The CDR3 sequence is 11 residues long. Sequences were obtained from naive CD4+ T cells sorted from blood. Subset: CD45RA+ positively selected. The chain employs TRBV10-3 and TRBJ2-2; D unresolved. The sequence was obtained from a man between 18 and 35 years old in good health. The CDR3 is CAISESGELFF. DNA of the CDR3: TGTGCCATCAGTGAATCCGGGGAGCTGTTTTTT.